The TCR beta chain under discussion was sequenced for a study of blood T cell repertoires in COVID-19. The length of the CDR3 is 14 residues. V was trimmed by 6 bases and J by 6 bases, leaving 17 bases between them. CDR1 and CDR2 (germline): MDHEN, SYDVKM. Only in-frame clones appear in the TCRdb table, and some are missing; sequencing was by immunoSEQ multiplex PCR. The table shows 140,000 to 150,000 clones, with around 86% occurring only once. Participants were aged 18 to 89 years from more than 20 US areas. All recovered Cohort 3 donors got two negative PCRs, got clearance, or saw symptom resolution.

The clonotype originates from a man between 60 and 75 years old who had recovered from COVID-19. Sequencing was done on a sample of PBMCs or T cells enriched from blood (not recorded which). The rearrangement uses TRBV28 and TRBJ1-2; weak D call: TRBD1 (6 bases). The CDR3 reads CASRTTGLADGYTF. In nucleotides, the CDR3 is TGTGCCAGCAGAACGACAGGTCTTGCAGATGGCTACACCTTC.